Listed here are 15 T cell receptor beta chains from one sample, sequenced in a study of blood T cell repertoires in COVID-19. Assay used: immunoSEQ multiplex PCR; TCRdb lists only in-frame clones, some missing. Of about 280,000 clones listed, more than 85% are singletons. Material for sequencing was peripheral blood. These receptors were collected from a man aged 35-49 years with acute or convalescent COVID-19.

This chain connects TRBV10-2 to TRBJ2-1; TRBD2 agrees at 8 bases. Germline CDR1 and CDR2: WSHSY and SAAADI. J lost 4 bases, V lost 8 bases, and 10 bases had no gene match. This CDR3 region has 15 residues. CDR3 DNA: TGCGCCAGCCTCCAGACAGCGGGGGCTTACAATGAGCAGTTCTTC. This translates into CASLQTAGAYNEQFF.

This sequence joins TRBV5-1 and TRBJ2-3; D is possibly TRBD2 (6 bases). Germline-derived CDR1 and CDR2 are SGHRS and YFSETQ. Deletions cut 3 bases from V and 5 bases from J, with 19 bases between. The CDR3 spans 16 residues. The CDR3 DNA follows: TGCGCCAGCAGCTCGGAGGGACTGGATGTTCGAGATACGCAGTATTTT. Its protein product is CASSSEGLDVRDTQYF.

This chain joins TRBV6-6 and TRBJ1-5; 7 bases agree with TRBD1. The CDR3 contains 16 residues. After removal of 0 bases from V and 2 bases from J, the junction contained 4 bases not matched to a gene. In germline, CDR1 is MNHNY, CDR2 SVGAGI (reference sequence). The DNA for the CDR3 is TGTGCCAGCAGTTACTCTAAAGGGGGCGGCAATCAGCCCCAGCATTTT. Translated: CASSYSKGGGNQPQHF.

The V call is TRBV7-3, the J call TRBJ1-2; perhaps TRBD1 as D (5 bases). The germline V and J ends were trimmed by 5 bases and 6 bases, with 19 bases remaining between them. CDR3 length: 15 residues. Germline V CDR1 and CDR2: SGHTA, FQGTGA. The CDR3 nucleotides are TGTGCCAGCAGCGCAAACGGGCTGGGGCAGGATGGCTACACCTTC. Its protein is CASSANGLGQDGYTF.

The rearrangement links TRBV10-1 to TRBJ2-1; 8 bases align to TRBD2. V dropped 4 bases and J dropped 7; count of bases not matched to a gene: 6. The CDR3 is 14 residues long. Germline V gene data show CDR1 as WNHNN and CDR2 as SYGVQD (reference sequence). CDR3 nucleotide sequence: TGCGCCAGCAGTGTCGCGGGGGGATCGAATGAGCAGTTCTTC. It is translated as CASSVAGGSNEQFF.

The chain employs TRBV7-6 and TRBJ1-1; TRBD1 aligns across 7 bases. CDR1 and CDR2 from the germline V gene are SGHVS and FNYEAQ. V shed 3 bases and J 2 bases; nucleotides not matched to a gene: 3. The CDR3 is made up of 14 amino acids. Written as DNA, the CDR3 is TGTGCCAGCAGCTTGGAAGGGGGCAACACTGAAGCTTTCTTT. It codes for CASSLEGGNTEAFF.

This clone appeared a single time. The chain links TRBV7-9 to TRBJ2-1; TRBD1 agrees at 7 bases. This CDR3 is built from 14 residues. V lost 1 base and J lost 6; bases outside the gene matches: 3. Germline CDR1 is SEHNR and CDR2 is FQNEAQ (reference sequence). The CDR3 here is CASSLEGAVNEQFF. CDR3 DNA sequence: TGTGCCAGCAGCTTAGAGGGGGCGGTCAATGAGCAGTTCTTC.

This chain uses TRBV27 with TRBJ2-2; 9 bases are a match to TRBD1. The germline V gene encodes CDR1 MNHEY and CDR2 SMNVEV (reference sequence). The V segment lost 5 bases and the J segment 5 bases; nucleotides outside the gene matches: 3. The CDR3 consists of 14 residues. Here the CDR3 reads CASSLGTGTGELFF. The CDR3 DNA reads as TGTGCCAGCAGTCTAGGGACAGGGACCGGGGAGCTGTTTTTT.

The chain couples TRBV2 to TRBJ1-4; TRBD1 matches at 7 bases. The V gene's germline CDR1 is SNHLY and CDR2 FYNNEI. The CDR3 contains 13 residues. V dropped 7 bases and J dropped 8; count of bases not matched to a gene: 7. CDR3 region: CASTGTVREKLFF. The CDR3 nucleotides read TGTGCCAGCACCGGGACAGTTAGGGAAAAACTGTTTTTT.

The chain employs TRBV20-1 and TRBJ1-5; a possible D gene is TRBD1 (5 bases). The CDR3 has 14 amino acids. Germline loops: CDR1 DFQATT, CDR2 SNEGSKA (reference sequence). V dropped 6 bases and J dropped 9 bases, with 21 bases sitting between them. CDR3 in DNA: TGCAGTGCCAGTGGCGGGGGACGGGATAGGCCCCAGCATTTT. This codes for CSASGGGRDRPQHF.

The J gene is TRBJ2-5, the V gene TRBV5-1; perhaps TRBD1 as D (5 bases). CDR1 is SGHRS, CDR2 YFSETQ, per germline. The length of the CDR3 is 15 residues. Trimming left V 2 bases short and J 5 bases short, with 16 bases between. DNA of the CDR3: TGCGCCAGCAGCTTCCTAGGGGCCGACGGGGAGACCCAGTACTTC. This gives the protein CASSFLGADGETQYF.

V gene TRBV24-1 combines with J gene TRBJ1-5; 8 bases fit TRBD1. Germline V CDR1 and CDR2: KGHDR, SFDVKD. The CDR3 length is 13 residues. The V gene end was trimmed by 4 bases and the J gene end by 9 bases; junction bases not matched to a gene: 4. CDR3 region: CATSDLTGGPQHF. The CDR3 region has the DNA TGTGCCACCAGTGACCTTACAGGGGGGCCCCAGCATTTT.

This sequence joins TRBV27 and TRBJ2-7; the match to TRBD1 covers 7 bases. The CDR3 is 16 residues long. V gave up 4 bases and J gave up 4 bases; unmatched junction bases: 13. Germline CDR1 and CDR2: MNHEY and SMNVEV (reference sequence). The CDR3 spells CASSSIARDSLYEQYF. CDR3 DNA: TGTGCCAGCAGTTCAATTGCTAGGGACAGCCTATACGAGCAGTACTTC.

The gene calls are TRBV7-8 and TRBJ2-1; 10 bases are a match to TRBD2. Germline CDR1 SGHVS, CDR2 FQNEAQ. Trimming took 1 base from V and 8 from J; bases not matched to a gene: 5. The CDR3 sequence is 15 residues long. The CDR3 protein is CASSLGVAGGHEQFF. The CDR3, as DNA: TGTGCCAGCAGCTTAGGGGTAGCGGGGGGTCATGAGCAGTTCTTC.

V and J are TRBV16 and TRBJ1-1, with no clear D. The CDR3 contains 13 residues. CDR1 is KGHSY and CDR2 is FQNENV in the germline V gene. V dropped 4 bases and J dropped 1 base, with 7 bases sitting between them. CDR3 DNA sequence: TGTGCCAGCAGCCCCTTCCGGAACACTGAAGCTTTCTTT. Protein product: CASSPFRNTEAFF.